Listed below are T cell receptor beta chains from one sample, sequenced in a study of shared clonotypes between healthy human individuals. Some clones are missing from TCRdb's copy, which holds only in-frame ones; the method was immunoSEQ multiplex PCR. The sample has about 2.4 million clones; approximately 93% are singletons. Material for sequencing was naive CD4+ T cells from PBMCs. The receptors originated from a man between 18 and 35 years old in good health. Some clones in this sample may be carry-over from other donors' samples. CDR3s include the opening cysteine and the closing phenylalanine or tryptophan. A D gene is named only where the DNA matches it firmly. Clone size, where shown, is once, few, many, or a class for clones that have expanded.

j_gene	v_gene	d_gene	abundance	CDR3aa	CDR3nt
TRBJ1-1	TRBV7-6	-	once	CASSLMQPRTTEAFF	TGTGCCAGCAGCTTAATGCAGCCTAGAACCACTGAAGCTTTCTTT
TRBJ2-7	TRBV21-1	-	-	CARPGQGSYEQYF	TGTGCCAGGCCGGGACAGGGTTCCTACGAGCAGTACTTC
TRBJ1-5	TRBV2	-	few	CASSEALWQPQHF	TGTGCCAGCAGTGAAGCGCTTTGGCAGCCCCAGCATTTT
TRBJ2-5	TRBV7-3	-	-	CASSSTGVETQYF	TGTGCCAGCAGCTCGACCGGGGTAGAGACCCAGTACTTC
TRBJ2-1	TRBV7-6	-	-	CASSFYDEQFF	TGTGCCAGCAGCTTCTATGATGAGCAGTTCTTC
TRBJ2-6	TRBV5-1	-	-	CASSSQAGANVLTF	TGCGCCAGCAGCTCCCAAGCTGGGGCCAACGTCCTGACTTTC
TRBJ2-1	TRBV15	TRBD2	-	CATSRDATSGNEQFF	TGTGCCACCAGCAGAGATGCTACTAGCGGCAATGAGCAGTTCTTC
TRBJ1-1	TRBV7-3	-	-	CASSLRGVGNTEAFF	TGTGCCAGCAGCTTAAGAGGTGTGGGGAATACTGAAGCTTTCTTT
TRBJ1-1	TRBV27	-	-	CASRGAGGAFF	TGTGCCAGCAGGGGTGCCGGAGGAGCTTTCTTT
TRBJ2-7	TRBV6-5	TRBD2	-	CASSYSAGGYEQYF	TGTGCCAGCAGTTATTCGGCGGGAGGCTACGAGCAGTACTTC
TRBJ2-1	TRBV7-9	TRBD2	-	CASSSGTSRSYNEQFF	TGTGCCAGCAGCTCTGGGACTAGCCGGAGCTACAATGAGCAGTTCTTC
TRBJ1-1	TRBV2	-	-	CASGRARGAEAFF	TGTGCCAGCGGCCGGGCGAGGGGGGCTGAAGCTTTCTTT
TRBJ1-5	TRBV19	-	-	CASSMRGGNQPQHF	TGTGCCAGTAGTATGAGGGGCGGCAATCAGCCCCAGCATTTT
TRBJ2-7	TRBV21-1	-	-	CASSKSLAGGGYEQYF	TGTGCCAGCAGCAAGAGCCTCGCGGGAGGTGGTTACGAGCAGTACTTC
TRBJ2-7	TRBV2	-	-	CASSVLAGNYEQYF	TGTGCCAGCAGTGTACTAGCCGGCAACTACGAGCAGTACTTC
TRBJ2-5	TRBV5-6	-	-	CASSSRQLETQYF	TGTGCCAGCAGCTCGCGACAGTTAGAGACCCAGTACTTC
TRBJ1-5	TRBV6-6	TRBD1	-	CASSRFVGQGDQPQHF	TGTGCCAGCAGTAGGTTTGTGGGACAGGGTGATCAGCCCCAGCATTTT
TRBJ2-3	TRBV7-8	-	-	CASSLELPNTDTQYF	TGTGCCAGCAGCTTAGAGCTACCCAACACAGATACGCAGTATTTT
TRBJ2-7	TRBV6-5	TRBD2	-	CASSYSPGLAYEQYF	TGTGCCAGCAGTTACTCACCGGGACTAGCCTACGAGCAGTACTTC
TRBJ1-2	TRBV7-2	-	-	CASSLKGGYGYTF	TGTGCCAGCAGCTTAAAAGGGGGCTATGGCTACACCTTC
TRBJ1-2	TRBV28	-	-	CASSSGQRSYGYTF	TGTGCCAGCAGTTCCGGACAGCGATCTTATGGCTACACCTTC
TRBJ2-5	TRBV6-1	TRBD1	once	CASNGQGPQETQYF	TGTGCCAGCAATGGACAGGGGCCCCAAGAGACCCAGTACTTC
TRBJ2-7	TRBV10-2	-	-	CASTQGRGSYEQYF	TGCGCCAGCACTCAGGGACGTGGATCCTACGAGCAGTACTTC
TRBJ1-1	TRBV5-1	TRBD1	-	CASSPGQGASTEAFF	TGCGCCAGCAGCCCGGGGCAGGGGGCGAGCACTGAAGCTTTCTTT
TRBJ2-1	TRBV4-2	TRBD2	-	CASSQDLGGRPNEQFF	TGTGCCAGCAGCCAAGATCTAGGCGGGAGGCCCAATGAGCAGTTCTTC
TRBJ1-3	TRBV5-1	TRBD1	-	CASSPGQALGNTIYF	TGCGCCAGCAGCCCGGGACAGGCATTAGGAAACACCATATATTTT
TRBJ2-7	TRBV7-9	-	-	CASSLGQISYEQYF	TGTGCCAGCAGCTTAGGACAGATCTCCTACGAGCAGTACTTC
TRBJ1-5	TRBV28	-	-	CASSLGGYSNQPQHF	TGTGCCAGCAGTTTGGGAGGGTATAGCAATCAGCCCCAGCATTTT
TRBJ1-2	TRBV2	-	-	CASSDGFARLGIYGYTF	TGTGCCAGCAGTGATGGTTTCGCCAGGCTCGGCATCTATGGCTACACCTTC
TRBJ2-7	TRBV4-1	TRBD1	-	CASSHPRGREQYF	TGCGCCAGCAGCCACCCAAGGGGGCGCGAGCAGTACTTC